This record concerns one T cell receptor (beta chain) sequence. Sequencing used immunoSEQ multiplex PCR; TCRdb keeps in-frame clones, though not all of them. The table shows 55,000 to 70,000 clones, with approximately 93% occurring only once. The CDR3 has 15 residues. Germline loops: CDR1 SGHNT, CDR2 YENEEA. The V and J ends lost 0 bases and 5 bases respectively, with 14 bases between them. This sample was taken from a study of CD4 T cells in relation to SARS-CoV-2 and coronaviruses. Before the COVID-19 pandemic, during about 2010-2019, CD4+ T cells were taken from unexposed donors. This clonotype originated in a human donor in good health. Sequences were obtained from naive CD4+ T cells from PBMCs. Documented subset: naive CD4+ T cells isolated by negative enrichment. The chain carries TRBV11-3 and TRBJ2-7; no definite D call. The CDR3 DNA reads TGTGCCAGCAGCTTAGATTTGGGGAAGGTTGACGAGCAGTACTTC. Amino acid sequence: CASSLDLGKVDEQYF.